This TCR beta chain derives from a study of blood T cell repertoires in COVID-19. Overall study: Sources were T cells, B-cell-depleted T cells, or PBMCs; the material itself was cDNA or gDNA.

In assigning cohorts, the study relied on participant-reported clinical history. The study recruited exposed participants who had met a COVID-19 case within 2 weeks before entry. Authors' methods: Amplification with reference gene primers provided the estimates of nucleated cell counts. Measured with immunoSEQ multiplex PCR; TCRdb has only the in-frame clones, and not every one. Clone size and the V and J calls come from that table; the DNA yielded D and trimming. Seen here are under 300,000 clones, about 85% observed once, and the top ten hold under 7%. The TCR comes from a woman aged 50 to 60 who had been exposed to COVID-19. What was sequenced was PBMCs or T cells enriched from blood (not recorded which).

Here the CDR3 reads CAIGRTGEQETQYF. The CDR3 DNA reads as TGTGCCATCGGTAGGACAGGGGAGCAAGAGACCCAGTACTTC. This chain connects TRBV10-3 to TRBJ2-5, with 9 bases matching TRBD1. V shed 8 bases, J shed 2 bases, and the junction held 6 bases outside the gene matches. The CDR3 is 14 residues long. Germline assignment: CDR1 ENHRY and CDR2 SYGVKD.